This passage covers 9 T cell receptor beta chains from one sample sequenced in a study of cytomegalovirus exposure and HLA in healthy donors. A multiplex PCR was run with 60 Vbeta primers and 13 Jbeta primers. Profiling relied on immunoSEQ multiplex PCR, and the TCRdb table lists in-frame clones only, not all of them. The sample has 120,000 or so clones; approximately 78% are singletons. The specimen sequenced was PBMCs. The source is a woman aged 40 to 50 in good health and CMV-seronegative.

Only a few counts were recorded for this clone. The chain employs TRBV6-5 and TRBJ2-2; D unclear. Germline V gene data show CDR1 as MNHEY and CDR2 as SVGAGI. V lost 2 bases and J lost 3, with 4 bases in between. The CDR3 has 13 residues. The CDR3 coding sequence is TGTGCCAGCAGTTACGAGTACACCGGGGAGCTGTTTTTT. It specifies CASSYEYTGELFF.

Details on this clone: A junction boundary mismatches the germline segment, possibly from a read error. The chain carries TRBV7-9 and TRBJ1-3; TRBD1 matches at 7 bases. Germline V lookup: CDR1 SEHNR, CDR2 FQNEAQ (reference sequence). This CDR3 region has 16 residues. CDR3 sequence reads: CSSSLAPGQRRNTIYF. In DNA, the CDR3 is TGTTCCAGCAGCTTAGCCCCGGGACAGCGCCGAAACACCATATATTTT.

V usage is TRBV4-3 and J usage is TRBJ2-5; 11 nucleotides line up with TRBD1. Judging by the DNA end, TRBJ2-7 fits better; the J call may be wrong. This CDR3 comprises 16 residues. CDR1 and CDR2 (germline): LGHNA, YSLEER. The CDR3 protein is CASSQVRDRGLYEQYF. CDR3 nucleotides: TGCGCCAGCAGCCAAGTCCGGGACAGGGGGTTGTACGAGCAGTACTTC.

The CDR3 DNA sequence: TGTGCCAGCAGCGCTCTCCGGGACAGGGACTACGAGCAGTACTTC. Residues: CASSALRDRDYEQYF. This sequence joins TRBV7-9 and TRBJ2-5; 9 bases line up with TRBD1. The better agreement between TRBJ2-7 and the DNA end casts doubt on the J call. The CDR3 contains 15 residues. Germline lookup yields CDR1 SEHNR and CDR2 FQNEAQ (reference sequence).

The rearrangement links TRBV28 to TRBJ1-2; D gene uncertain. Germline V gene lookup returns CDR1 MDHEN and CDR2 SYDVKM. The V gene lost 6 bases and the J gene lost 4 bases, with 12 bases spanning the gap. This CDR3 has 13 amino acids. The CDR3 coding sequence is TGTGCCAGCAGCGCCAGTACGCCCTATGGCTACACCTTC. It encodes CASSASTPYGYTF.

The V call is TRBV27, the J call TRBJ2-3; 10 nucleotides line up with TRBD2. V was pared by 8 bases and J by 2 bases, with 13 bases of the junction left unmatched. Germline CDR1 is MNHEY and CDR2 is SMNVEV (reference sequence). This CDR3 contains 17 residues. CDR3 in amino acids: CASGGALAGLPTDTQYF. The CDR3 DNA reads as TGTGCCAGCGGCGGCGCACTAGCGGGACTACCCACAGATACGCAGTATTTT.

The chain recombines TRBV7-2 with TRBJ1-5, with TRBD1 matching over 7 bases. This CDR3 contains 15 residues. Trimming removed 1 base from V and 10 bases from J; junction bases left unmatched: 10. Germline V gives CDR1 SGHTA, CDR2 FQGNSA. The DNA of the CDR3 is TGTGCCAGCAGCTTAGTAGGGCAGGGGGTCGACCCCCAGCATTTT. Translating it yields CASSLVGQGVDPQHF. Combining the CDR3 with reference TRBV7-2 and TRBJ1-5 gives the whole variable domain GAGVSQSPSNKVTEKGKDVELRCDPISGHTALYWYRQSLGQGLEFLIYFQGNSAPDKSGLPSDRFSAERTGGSVSTLTIQRTQQEDSAVYLCASSLVGQGVDPQHFGDGTRLSIL.

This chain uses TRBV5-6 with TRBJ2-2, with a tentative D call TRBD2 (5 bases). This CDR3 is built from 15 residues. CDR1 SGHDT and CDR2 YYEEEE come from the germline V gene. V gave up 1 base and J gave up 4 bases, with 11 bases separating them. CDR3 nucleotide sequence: TGTGCCAGCAGCTTGCGGGGTCCCGTCACCGGGGAGCTGTTTTTT. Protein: CASSLRGPVTGELFF.

The CDR3 spells CASSFSGGQSEAFF. In nucleotides, the CDR3 is TGTGCCAGCAGTTTCTCAGGGGGTCAGTCTGAAGCTTTCTTT. The chain couples TRBV27 to TRBJ1-1; 7 nucleotides agree with TRBD1. The length of the CDR3 is 14 residues. CDR1 is MNHEY and CDR2 is SMNVEV in the germline V gene (reference sequence). Losses at the gene ends were 3 bases for V and 6 bases for J; bases not matched to a gene: 7.